Only a few counts were recorded for the clone carrying this TCR beta chain. Its antigen is still unknown. RNA transcripts were the source from which TCR beta CDR3 regions were amplified. Second-round multiplex PCR came after first-round RT-PCR with HTBI primers. In TCRdb, the multiplex PCR reads were re-called with MiXCR into one record per CDR3 protein. The sample consists of hundreds of thousands of distinct CDR3 sequences, 22% of them appearing once. Stable hyperthyroidism referred to disease that showed no ophthalmopathy within 18 months of follow-up. This entry belongs to a study of Graves' ophthalmopathy and Graves' hyperthyroidism. Germline CDR1 reads MNHNS; CDR2 reads SASEGT. This CDR3 comprises 15 residues. The V and J ends lost 7 bases and 5 bases respectively, with 20 bases between them. Study observations and caveats: Most expanded clonotypes from thyroid (those above 0.001 frequency) were also found in blood.

Material for sequencing was peripheral blood. The chain recombines TRBV6-1 with TRBJ2-5; possibly TRBD2 for D (6 bases). The clonotype comes from a woman in her late teens or twenties with stable Graves' hyperthyroidism. Some clones in this sample may be carry-over from other donors' samples. The DNA of the CDR3 is TGTGCCAGCACACCTTCGTGGGGGGTAAAGGAGACCCAGTACTTC. It translates to CASTPSWGVKETQYF.